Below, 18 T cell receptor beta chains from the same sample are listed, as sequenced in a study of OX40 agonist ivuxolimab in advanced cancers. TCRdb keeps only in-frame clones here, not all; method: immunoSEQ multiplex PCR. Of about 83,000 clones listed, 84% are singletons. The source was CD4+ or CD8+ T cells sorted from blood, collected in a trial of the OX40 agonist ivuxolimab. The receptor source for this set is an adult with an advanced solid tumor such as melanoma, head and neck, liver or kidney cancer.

CDR3 coding DNA: TGTGCCAGCACCACGAACTCTGGAAACACCATATATTTT. Residues: CASTTNSGNTIYF. J is TRBJ1-3 and V is TRBV6-5; D gene ambiguous. V was pared by 7 bases and J by 0 bases, with 7 bases between. The CDR3 totals 13 residues. Germline CDR1 is MNHEY and CDR2 is SVGAGI.

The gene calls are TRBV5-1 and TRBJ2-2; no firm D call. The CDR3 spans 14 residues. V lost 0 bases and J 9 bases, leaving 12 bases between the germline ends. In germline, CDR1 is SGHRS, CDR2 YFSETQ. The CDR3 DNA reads TGCGCCAGCAGCTTGGATCGGGCACAGAGGGAGCTGTTTTTT. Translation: CASSLDRAQRELFF.

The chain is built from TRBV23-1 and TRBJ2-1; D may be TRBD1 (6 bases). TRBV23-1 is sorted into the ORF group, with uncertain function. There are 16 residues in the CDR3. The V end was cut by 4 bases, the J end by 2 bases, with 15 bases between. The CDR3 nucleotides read TGCGCCAGCAGTCCCCACGTGGGGGCCGCCTACAATGAGCAGTTCTTC. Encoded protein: CASSPHVGAAYNEQFF.

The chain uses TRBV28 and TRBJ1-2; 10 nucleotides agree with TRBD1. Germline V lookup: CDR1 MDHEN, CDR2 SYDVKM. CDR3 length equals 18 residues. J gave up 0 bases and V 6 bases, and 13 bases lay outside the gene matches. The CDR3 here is CASSRDRGFIRANYGYTF. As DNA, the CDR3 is TGTGCCAGCAGCAGGGACAGGGGTTTTATAAGAGCTAACTATGGCTACACCTTC.

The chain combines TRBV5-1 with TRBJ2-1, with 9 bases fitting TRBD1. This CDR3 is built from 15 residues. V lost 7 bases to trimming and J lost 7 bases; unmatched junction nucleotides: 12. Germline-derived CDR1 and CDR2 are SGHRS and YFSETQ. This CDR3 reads CASFLGTGSKNEQFF. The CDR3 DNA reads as TGCGCCAGCTTCCTCGGGACAGGGTCTAAGAATGAGCAGTTCTTC.

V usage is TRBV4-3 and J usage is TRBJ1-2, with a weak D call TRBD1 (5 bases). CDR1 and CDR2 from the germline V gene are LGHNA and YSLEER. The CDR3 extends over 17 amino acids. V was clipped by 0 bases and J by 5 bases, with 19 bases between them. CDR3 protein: CASSQDIHTGLAYGYTF. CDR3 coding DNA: TGCGCCAGCAGCCAAGATATCCACACGGGGCTTGCGTATGGCTACACCTTC.

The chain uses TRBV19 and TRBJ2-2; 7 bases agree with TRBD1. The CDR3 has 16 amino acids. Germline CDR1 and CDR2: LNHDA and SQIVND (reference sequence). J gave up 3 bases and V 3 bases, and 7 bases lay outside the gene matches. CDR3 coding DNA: TGTGCCAGTAGTATTAGACAGGGTTCGGACACCGGGGAGCTGTTTTTT. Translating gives CASSIRQGSDTGELFF.

CDR3 loop: CASSLVGGQGNTEAFF. DNA of the CDR3: TGTGCCAGCAGCTTAGTGGGTGGACAGGGGAACACTGAAGCTTTCTTT. V is TRBV7-8 and J is TRBJ1-1; TRBD1 matches 8 bases. The CDR3 contains 16 residues. Trimming took 1 base from V and 1 from J; bases not matched to a gene: 5. Germline V CDR1 and CDR2: SGHVS, FQNEAQ.

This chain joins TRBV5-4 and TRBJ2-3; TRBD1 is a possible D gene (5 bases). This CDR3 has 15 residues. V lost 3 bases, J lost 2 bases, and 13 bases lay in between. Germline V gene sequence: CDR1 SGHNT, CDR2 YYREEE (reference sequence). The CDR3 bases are TGTGCCAGCAGCTATACCGTGGGGCTCACAGATACGCAGTATTTT. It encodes CASSYTVGLTDTQYF.

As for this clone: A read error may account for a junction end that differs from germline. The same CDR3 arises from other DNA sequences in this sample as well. The CDR3 DNA is TGTGCCAGCAGCGAAGGAACAGGGGTTGGCTACACCTTC. It translates to CASSEGTGVGYTF. The chain combines TRBV6-1 with TRBJ1-2; TRBD1 aligns across 7 bases. Germline assignment: CDR1 MNHNS and CDR2 SASEGT. The CDR3 consists of 13 residues.

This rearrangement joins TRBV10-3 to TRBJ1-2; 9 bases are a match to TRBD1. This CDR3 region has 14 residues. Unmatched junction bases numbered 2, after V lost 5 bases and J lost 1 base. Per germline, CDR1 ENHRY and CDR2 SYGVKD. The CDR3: CAISKTGGNYGYTF. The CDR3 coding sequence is TGTGCCATCAGTAAGACAGGGGGTAACTATGGCTACACCTTC.

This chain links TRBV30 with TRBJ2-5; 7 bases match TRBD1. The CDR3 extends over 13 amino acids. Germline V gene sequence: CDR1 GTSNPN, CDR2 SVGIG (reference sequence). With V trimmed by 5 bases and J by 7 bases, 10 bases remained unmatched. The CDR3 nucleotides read TGTGCCTGGGCCGAGGGGGCGGCGGGGACCCAGTACTTC. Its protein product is CAWAEGAAGTQYF.

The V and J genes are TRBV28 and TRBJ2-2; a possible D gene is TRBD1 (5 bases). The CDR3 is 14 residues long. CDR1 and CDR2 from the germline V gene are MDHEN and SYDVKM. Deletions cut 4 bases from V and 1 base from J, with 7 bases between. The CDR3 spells CASSSGQNTGELFF. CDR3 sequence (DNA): TGTGCCAGCAGTTCCGGACAGAACACCGGGGAGCTGTTTTTT.

The CDR3 loop reads CASSVGGGGDTDTQYF. As DNA, the CDR3 is TGTGCCAGCAGCGTAGGAGGAGGGGGGGACACAGATACGCAGTATTTT. This chain links TRBV9 with TRBJ2-3; D is perhaps TRBD2 (7 bases). V lost 0 bases to trimming and J lost 2 bases, with 13 bases between them. The CDR3 loop spans 16 amino acids. Looked up from germline, CDR1 is SGDLS and CDR2 is YYNGEE.

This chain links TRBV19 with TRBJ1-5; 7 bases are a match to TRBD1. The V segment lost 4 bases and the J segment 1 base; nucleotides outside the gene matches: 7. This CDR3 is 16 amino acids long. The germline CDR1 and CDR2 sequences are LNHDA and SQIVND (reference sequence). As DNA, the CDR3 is TGTGCCAGTAGTAACCGACAGGGAGCCAGCAATCAGCCCCAGCATTTT. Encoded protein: CASSNRQGASNQPQHF.

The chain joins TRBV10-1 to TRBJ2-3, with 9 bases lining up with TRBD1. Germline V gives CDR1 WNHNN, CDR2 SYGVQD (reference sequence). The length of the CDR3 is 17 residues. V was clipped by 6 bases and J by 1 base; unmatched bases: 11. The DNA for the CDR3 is TGCGCCAGCAGCGACCCTAAAACAGGGGGCCGCACAGATACGCAGTATTTT. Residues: CASSDPKTGGRTDTQYF.

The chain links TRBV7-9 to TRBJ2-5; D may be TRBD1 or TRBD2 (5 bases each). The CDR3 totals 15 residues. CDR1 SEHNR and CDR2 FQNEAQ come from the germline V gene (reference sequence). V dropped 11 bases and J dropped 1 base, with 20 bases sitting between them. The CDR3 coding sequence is TGTGCCGTCAGAGAGGGGCGGGCCCTCCAAGAGACCCAGTACTTC. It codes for CAVREGRALQETQYF.

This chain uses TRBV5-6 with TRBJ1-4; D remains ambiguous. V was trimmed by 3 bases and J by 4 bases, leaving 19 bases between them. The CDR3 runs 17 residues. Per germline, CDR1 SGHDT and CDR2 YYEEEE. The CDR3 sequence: CASSSGTHPYDNEKLFF. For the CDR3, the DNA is TGTGCCAGCAGCTCGGGAACCCACCCCTACGATAATGAAAAACTGTTTTTT.